The rows below give T cell receptor beta chains drawn from one sample of a study of T cell repertoires in cytomegalovirus infection. TCRdb analysed the reads with MiXCR anew, one entry per CDR3 protein. The profile shows around 78,000 distinct CDR3 sequences, 35% to 45% of them singletons. These TCRs' antigens remain unknown. This sample comprised CD8+ T cells from cultured PBMCs, obtained from culture after CMV antigen stimulation. All receptors come from a human donor in good health (CMV status not recorded). Some clones in this sample may be carry-over from other donors' samples. Both conserved end residues are part of each CDR3. D genes are given only for firm matches. Size values are once, few and many counts, or a class for expanded clones, and some rows have none.

TRBJ2-7 | NA | NA | TRBV2 | TGTGCCAGCAGTGAGGCTCGTGGGAGCTCCTACGAGCAGTACTTC | CASSEARGSSYEQYF
TRBJ2-1 | once | TRBD2 | TRBV4-1 | TGCGCCAGCAGCCAAGACTACGGGACTAGCGGGGACAATGAGCAGTTCTTC | CASSQDYGTSGDNEQFF
TRBJ2-1 | few | NA | TRBV7-2 | TGTGCCAGCATCCCCGACTCCTACAATGAGCAGTTCTTC | CASIPDSYNEQFF
TRBJ2-2 | NA | TRBD1 | TRBV27 | TGTGCCAGCAGTTTATCGGGGTACAGGGGTTACACCGGGGAGCTGTTTTTT | CASSLSGYRGYTGELFF
TRBJ2-2 | NA | TRBD2 | TRBV5-3 | TGTGCCAGCAGCACCCTAGCGGGGGAGAACACCGGGGAGCTGTTTTTT | CASSTLAGENTGELFF
TRBJ2-2 | NA | NA | TRBV6-1 | TGTGCCAGCAGTGAAGCTGCCCTTTTCTCAACGAACACCGGGGAGCTGTTTTTT | CASSEAALFSTNTGELFF
TRBJ1-3 | NA | NA | TRBV6-1 | TGTGCCAGCAGTGGGCCCACTCAGGGAGGATCTGGAAACACCATATATTTT | CASSGPTQGGSGNTIYF
TRBJ2-1 | NA | NA | TRBV6-5 | TGTGCCAGCAGTTACTCCAGTTGGGGCCAGCAGTTCTTC | CASSYSSWGQQFF
TRBJ1-5 | NA | NA | TRBV4-3 | TGCGCCAGCAGCCAAGATAGGAGACAGGACCTTAGCAATCAGCCCCAGCATTTT | CASSQDRRQDLSNQPQHF
TRBJ1-2 | once | NA | TRBV12-3/TRBV12-4 | TGTGCCAGCAGTTACACGGGCGGGGTGGCCCCCTATGGCTACACCTTC | CASSYTGGVAPYGYTF
TRBJ1-5 | NA | NA | TRBV6-2/TRBV6-3 | TGTGCCAGCAGTTACTCTCGACAGGTCAATCAGCCCCAGCATTTT | CASSYSRQVNQPQHF
TRBJ2-3 | many | NA | TRBV7-2 | TGTGCCAGCAGCTTGGCAGGGATCTTTAGCACAGATACGCAGTATTTT | CASSLAGIFSTDTQYF
TRBJ2-1 | many | NA | TRBV7-8 | TGTGCCAGCAGCCAACTGACCAGGGGAGGTAGGAATGAGCAGTTCTTC | CASSQLTRGGRNEQFF